The clone carrying this T cell receptor (beta chain) has a count of ten or more. This CDR3 contains 17 residues. Germline loops: CDR1 SGHVS, CDR2 FQNEAQ. The V end lost 2 bases, the J end lost 2 bases, and 16 bases lay between the germline ends. The data were obtained in a study of T cell repertoires in cytomegalovirus infection. One entry per CDR3 protein, called by TCRdb with MiXCR from the reads. This sample has almost 500,000 distinct CDR3 sequences, with approximately 11% found just once. Source material: PBMCs. The source of this sequence is a human donor in good health (CMV status not recorded). Some clones in this sample may be carry-over from other donors' samples. The genes are TRBV7-8 and TRBJ2-1, with D perhaps assigned TRBD1 or TRBD2 (6 bases each). The CDR3 nucleotides read TGTGCCAGCAGCTTAAACCCGTTGGAGGGGGCCTACAATGAGCAGTTCTTC. Protein product: CASSLNPLEGAYNEQFF.